These 26 T cell receptor beta chains were sequenced from one sample in a study of blood T cell repertoires in COVID-19. Clones were sequenced by immunoSEQ multiplex PCR, and TCRdb holds only the in-frame ones, with some missing. The sample has some 160,000 clones; 79% are singletons. The sequenced sample consisted of PBMCs or T cells enriched from blood (not recorded which). These receptors all stem from a woman between 70 and 85 years old in a cohort exposed to, infected with or recovered from COVID-19 (not recorded which).

This clone was seen just once. This rearrangement joins TRBV15 to TRBJ1-3; the match to TRBD1 covers 8 bases. From germline, CDR1 is LNHNV and CDR2 YYDKDF (reference sequence). This CDR3 has 16 amino acids. V lost 0 bases and J lost 9; bases outside the gene matches: 10. CDR3 in amino acids: CATSRDRTGLGGTIYF. For the CDR3, the DNA is TGTGCCACCAGCAGAGATCGGACAGGGTTAGGGGGCACCATATATTTT.

This clone was seen a single time. This specimen includes other DNA sequences encoding the same CDR3. The chain is built from TRBV28 and TRBJ1-2; 7 nucleotides agree with TRBD1. V lost 5 bases, J lost 4 bases, and 4 bases stayed unmatched. This CDR3 is built from 13 residues. Germline CDR1 is MDHEN and CDR2 is SYDVKM. In DNA, the CDR3 is TGTGCCAGCAGTCAACAGGGGAGCTATGGCTACACCTTC. It encodes CASSQQGSYGYTF.

The chain employs TRBV5-4 and TRBJ2-5; D unresolved. V lost 5 bases, J lost 2 bases, and 10 bases lay in between. CDR3 size: 13 residues. Per germline, CDR1 SGHNT and CDR2 YYREEE (reference sequence). The CDR3: CASSDPRQETQYF. The CDR3 coding sequence is TGTGCCAGCAGTGACCCCAGGCAAGAGACCCAGTACTTC.

CDR3 nucleotide sequence: TGTGCCAGCAGCGCGCCCTTCGGGGGATCTATCTTTAAGCCCCAGCATTTT. Its translation is CASSAPFGGSIFKPQHF. The chain carries TRBV7-9 and TRBJ1-5; D may be TRBD1 (5 bases). The ends were cut back, 5 bases at V and 8 bases at J, with 25 bases in the middle. Germline V CDR1 and CDR2: SEHNR, FQNEAQ (reference sequence). The CDR3 has 17 residues.

The rearrangement uses TRBV5-4 and TRBJ1-2, with 8 bases fitting TRBD1. Germline CDR1 is SGHNT and CDR2 is YYREEE (reference sequence). The CDR3 runs 12 residues. Trimming took 10 bases from V and 6 from J; bases not matched to a gene: 8. DNA of the CDR3: TGTGCCTCTCATCGGGACAGGAATGGCTACACCTTC. Protein product: CASHRDRNGYTF.

This chain joins TRBV6-5 and TRBJ2-7, with a possible D match to TRBD1 (8 bases). Trimming pared 3 bases from V and 7 bases from J, leaving 19 bases between. This CDR3 has 15 residues. Germline assignment: CDR1 MNHEY and CDR2 SVGAGI. CDR3 amino acids: CASSYNPRGRGEQYF. The CDR3 bases are TGTGCCAGCAGTTATAACCCCAGGGGGCGGGGGGAGCAGTACTTC.

The chain links TRBV5-1 to TRBJ2-3, with TRBD2 identical over 9 bases. In germline, CDR1 is SGHRS, CDR2 YFSETQ. The CDR3 runs to 16 residues. Trimming at V came to 1 base and at J to 5 bases, leaving 8 bases not matched to a gene. Here the CDR3 DNA reads TGCGCCAGCAGCTTGAGTAGCGGGGGCGCGGGAGATACGCAGTATTTT. Protein sequence: CASSLSSGGAGDTQYF.

This clone was seen a handful of times. The CDR3 loop reads CASSLQGAGYGYTF. In DNA form, the CDR3 reads TGTGCCAGCAGTCTACAGGGGGCCGGCTATGGCTACACCTTC. The genes are TRBV27 and TRBJ1-2; 9 bases are a match to TRBD1. The ends lost 5 bases at V and 4 bases at J; junction bases unmatched: 5. The CDR3 totals 14 residues. Germline assignment: CDR1 MNHEY and CDR2 SMNVEV (reference sequence).

The chain links TRBV25-1 to TRBJ1-4; 8 positions match TRBD1. The germline V gene encodes CDR1 MGHDK and CDR2 SYGVNS. This CDR3 is 16 amino acids long. V lost 2 bases and J lost 10; bases outside the gene matches: 12. CDR3 bases: TGTGCCAGCAGTGAACCCGGGACAGGAGGGTTAGGAAAACTGTTTTTT. Translated: CASSEPGTGGLGKLFF.

The J gene is TRBJ2-7, the V gene TRBV6-5; TRBD2 matches at 11 bases. The germline V gene has CDR1 MNHEY and CDR2 SVGAGI. CDR3 length: 15 residues. Germline trimming cut 5 bases from V and 1 base from J; bases unmatched to any gene: 4. The CDR3 DNA is TGTGCCAGCAGTCAACTAGCGGGAGTGTCCTACGAGCAGTACTTC. Translated, it gives CASSQLAGVSYEQYF.

The chain employs TRBV6-1 and TRBJ1-2; D is ambiguous. Germline values: CDR1 MNHNS, CDR2 SASEGT. The V end was cut by 3 bases, the J end by 4 bases, with 6 bases between. CDR3 length: 12 amino acids. CDR3 sequence (DNA): TGTGCCAGCAGTGACCAGGCCTATGGCTACACCTTC. As protein: CASSDQAYGYTF.

The gene calls are TRBV3-1 (or the pseudogene TRBV3-2) and TRBJ2-7; 8 bases agree with TRBD1. J lost 1 base, V lost 4 bases, and 18 bases had no gene match. Germline CDR1 is LGHDT and CDR2 is YNNKEL (reference sequence). The CDR3 extends over 19 amino acids. The CDR3 DNA is TGTGCCAGCAGCCCTGGACTCCCACCGTCCAGGGGGCGGTCCTACGAGCAGTACTTC. It translates to CASSPGLPPSRGRSYEQYF.

The V and J genes are TRBV2 and TRBJ2-1; 7 positions match TRBD2. The ends lost 5 bases at V and 0 bases at J; junction bases unmatched: 7. Germline assignment: CDR1 SNHLY and CDR2 FYNNEI. This CDR3 comprises 16 residues. CDR3 in amino acids: CASSQTAGTSYNEQFF. For the CDR3, the DNA is TGTGCCAGCAGTCAGACAGCGGGGACCTCCTACAATGAGCAGTTCTTC.

The gene calls are TRBV11-3 and TRBJ2-1, with 9 bases matching TRBD2. The length of the CDR3 is 16 residues. CDR1 and CDR2 (germline): SGHNT, YENEEA. The junction had 6 bases not matched to a gene; V was cut back by 5 bases and J by 1 base. The CDR3 is CASSRSGSGSYNEQFF. In DNA, the CDR3 is TGTGCCAGCAGCCGTAGCGGGAGTGGGTCCTACAATGAGCAGTTCTTC. The variable domain in full, completed from reference TRBV11-3 and TRBJ2-1, reads EAGVVQSPRYKIIEKKQPVAFWCNPISGHNTLYWYLQNLGQGPELLIRYENEEAVDDSQLPKDRFSAERLKGVDSTLKIQPAELGDSAVYLCASSRSGSGSYNEQFFGPGTRLTVL.

This clone appeared a few times. This chain uses TRBV5-4 with TRBJ1-3; D perhaps matches TRBD1 (5 bases). The length of the CDR3 is 13 residues. CDR1 and CDR2 (germline): SGHNT, YYREEE (reference sequence). Trimming left V 2 bases short and J 4 bases short, with 7 bases between. This CDR3 reads CASSLGVGNTIYF. The CDR3 bases are TGTGCCAGCAGCTTAGGGGTCGGAAACACCATATATTTT.

The rearrangement uses TRBV19 and TRBJ1-5; 7 bases match TRBD1. The CDR3 has 15 residues. With 3 bases clipped from V and 9 bases from J, the junction kept 11 bases outside the gene matches. The V gene's germline CDR1 is LNHDA and CDR2 SQIVND (reference sequence). CDR3 nucleotides: TGTGCCAGTAGTATCCGACAGGGACTAGGGAGGCCCCAGCATTTT. Its translation: CASSIRQGLGRPQHF.

The chain carries TRBV5-6 and TRBJ2-1; 9 bases are shared with TRBD1. Trimming cost V 0 bases and J 9 bases; bases outside gene matches: 4. CDR3 length: 14 amino acids. Germline V gene data show CDR1 as SGHDT and CDR2 as YYEEEE. The CDR3 reads CASSLGGQGLEQFF. CDR3 nucleotide sequence: TGTGCCAGCAGCTTGGGGGGACAGGGCCTTGAGCAGTTCTTC.

The J gene is TRBJ2-3, the V gene TRBV5-1, with D unresolved. CDR1 SGHRS and CDR2 YFSETQ come from the germline V gene. The length of the CDR3 is 15 residues. Trimming removed 0 bases from V and 0 bases from J, with 8 bases in between. CDR3 sequence (DNA): TGCGCCAGCAGCTTGGTAGGCAGGAGCACAGATACGCAGTATTTT. Protein product: CASSLVGRSTDTQYF.

The chain combines TRBV28 with TRBJ2-7; a possible D gene is TRBD2 (6 bases). Germline V gene sequence: CDR1 MDHEN, CDR2 SYDVKM. Trimming pared 5 bases from V and 1 base from J, leaving 15 bases between. The CDR3 runs to 15 residues. This CDR3 reads CASSRALSGSYEQYF. The CDR3 DNA reads as TGTGCCAGCAGTAGAGCTCTAAGCGGGTCCTACGAGCAGTACTTC.

This chain joins TRBV7-2 and TRBJ2-1, with unresolved D. From germline, CDR1 is SGHTA and CDR2 FQGNSA. The CDR3 sequence is 13 residues long. Trimming left V 5 bases short and J 6 bases short, with 11 bases between. In DNA form, the CDR3 reads TGTGCCAGCAGCATTAATTTAGTCAATGAGCAGTTCTTC. It yields the protein CASSINLVNEQFF.

This chain links TRBV11-2 with TRBJ2-7; a weak D match, TRBD1 (5 bases). In germline, CDR1 is SGHAT, CDR2 FQNNGV. Trimming pared 0 bases from V and 9 bases from J, leaving 15 bases between. This CDR3 spans 14 amino acids. CDR3 bases: TGTGCCAGCAGCTTAGATTCAGGGTTGAGGTTGCAGTACTTC. This codes for CASSLDSGLRLQYF.

The chain links TRBV29-1 to TRBJ1-1; possible D gene TRBD1, 5 bases. CDR1 is SQVTM and CDR2 is ANQGSEA in the germline V gene. The length of the CDR3 is 13 residues. Trimming removed 4 bases from V and 8 bases from J, with 17 bases in between. CDR3 sequence (DNA): TGCAGCGTTGGACAGCCCGACTTTAAAGAAGCTTTCTTT. This translates into CSVGQPDFKEAFF.

The rearrangement links TRBV28 to TRBJ2-1; a possible D gene is TRBD2 (6 bases). Germline-derived CDR1 and CDR2 are MDHEN and SYDVKM. CDR3 length: 14 residues. Trimming stripped 6 bases from V and 6 bases from J, with 15 bases between. The CDR3 protein is CASSSGRYVNEQFF. CDR3 in DNA: TGTGCCAGCAGCTCGGGGAGGTACGTCAATGAGCAGTTCTTC.

This chain connects TRBV7-3 to TRBJ2-3; D perhaps matches TRBD2 (6 bases). Trimming cost V 5 bases and J 1 base, with 13 bases left between them. Germline V gene lookup returns CDR1 SGHTA and CDR2 FQGTGA. This CDR3 spans 15 amino acids. The CDR3, as DNA: TGTGCCAGCAGCCCGCGGGGCAGGGGCACAGATACGCAGTATTTT. Amino acids: CASSPRGRGTDTQYF. Variable domain in full (rest from reference TRBV7-3 and TRBJ2-3): GAGVSQTPSNKVTEKGKYVELRCDPISGHTALYWYRQSLGQGPEFLIYFQGTGAADDSGLPNDRFFAVRPEGSVSTLKIQRTERGDSAVYLCASSPRGRGTDTQYFGPGTRLTVL.

This chain joins TRBV9 and TRBJ2-5, with 8 bases that match TRBD1. V was pared by 1 base and J by 5 bases, with 4 bases of the junction left unmatched. From germline, CDR1 is SGDLS and CDR2 YYNGEE. This CDR3 is built from 14 residues. The CDR3 nucleotides are TGTGCCAGCAGCGTACAGGGGGCAACGGAGACCCAGTACTTC. Protein sequence: CASSVQGATETQYF.

The chain uses TRBV7-2 and TRBJ2-1; D gene uncertain. V lost 4 bases and J lost 5, with 15 bases in between. Germline V gives CDR1 SGHTA, CDR2 FQGNSA. This CDR3 has 15 residues. Here the CDR3 reads CASSSTRDSNNEQFF. DNA of the CDR3: TGTGCCAGCAGCTCCACTCGAGACTCAAACAATGAGCAGTTCTTC.